The entry below describes one T cell receptor beta chain. Antigen specificity is unknown. A much more abundant neighbour one base away suggests this may be a read error. These data are taken from a study of blood T cells in healthy people across ages. In germline, CDR1 is DFQATT, CDR2 SNEGSKA (reference sequence). The CDR3 is 15 residues long. PBMCs, at least 6.5 million per sample, were isolated. Primers used in a second PCR of roughly 7 to 12 cycles were a sample-barcoded 5' primer and a J-beta primer mix. TCRdb reanalysed the 5' RACE reads using MiXCR and keeps one entry per CDR3 protein. Seen here are about 700,000 distinct CDR3 sequences, about 30% observed once, and the top ten hold 15%. Study results and caveats: Those diversity estimates obtained from one million T cells were thought to be underestimates.

This TCR was sampled from an elderly woman in good health. The chain carries TRBV20-1 and TRBJ2-5, with 8 bases that match TRBD2. Sequencing input: blood. For the CDR3, the DNA is TGCAGTGCTAGAGATACCGGGGGGGGCCAAGAGGCCCAGTACTTC. This translates into CSARDTGGGQEAQYF.